Listed below are T cell receptor beta chains from one sample, sequenced in a study of Graves' ophthalmopathy and Graves' hyperthyroidism. MiXCR was run by TCRdb on the multiplex PCR reads, yielding one entry per CDR3 protein. This sample yields more than 550,000 distinct CDR3 sequences, of which about 41% are seen a single time; around 3.3% belongs to the top ten. Specimen: peripheral blood. The receptors shown here come from an adult man with Graves' ophthalmopathy. Each CDR3 is given with its conserved first and last residue. Each record gives: D gene, J gene, clone size, V gene, CDR3 protein, CDR3 DNA. The D gene is left open where the match is weak. Only some rows state a clone size, as once, few, many or a class for expanded clones.

D gene: TRBD1
J gene: TRBJ2-7
clone size: NA
V gene: TRBV2
CDR3 protein: CASRAVTGGVYEQYF
CDR3 DNA: TGTGCCAGCAGGGCGGTGACAGGGGGCGTCTACGAGCAGTACTTC

D gene: NA
J gene: TRBJ1-2
clone size: many
V gene: TRBV5-1
CDR3 protein: CASSLNPARARNYGYTF
CDR3 DNA: TGCGCCAGCAGCTTGAATCCCGCCAGGGCGCGGAACTATGGCTACACCTTC

D gene: NA
J gene: TRBJ2-7
clone size: NA
V gene: TRBV14
CDR3 protein: CATKAQRAPYEQYF
CDR3 DNA: TGTGCCACTAAGGCTCAGCGGGCTCCCTACGAGCAGTACTTC

D gene: TRBD2
J gene: TRBJ2-5
clone size: once
V gene: TRBV29-1
CDR3 protein: CSVEDLGAGGYETQYF
CDR3 DNA: TGCAGCGTTGAGGACCTGGGAGCGGGAGGTTATGAGACCCAGTACTTC

D gene: TRBD1
J gene: TRBJ1-1
clone size: many
V gene: TRBV2
CDR3 protein: CASSPSTGAYTEAFF
CDR3 DNA: TGTGCCAGCAGTCCCTCGACAGGGGCCTACACTGAAGCTTTCTTT

D gene: TRBD1
J gene: TRBJ2-6
clone size: NA
V gene: TRBV10-3
CDR3 protein: CASSRTGGFSGANVLTF
CDR3 DNA: TGTGCCAGCAGCCGGACAGGGGGGTTCTCTGGGGCCAACGTCCTGACTTTC

D gene: NA
J gene: TRBJ2-2
clone size: NA
V gene: TRBV6-2/TRBV6-3
CDR3 protein: CASSEFAGSTGELFF
CDR3 DNA: TGTGCCAGCAGTGAATTTGCAGGGAGCACCGGGGAGCTGTTTTTT

D gene: NA
J gene: TRBJ2-6
clone size: many
V gene: TRBV14
CDR3 protein: CASSPRTAPNVLTF
CDR3 DNA: TGTGCCAGCAGCCCGCGGACAGCGCCAAACGTCCTGACTTTC

D gene: NA
J gene: TRBJ1-2
clone size: many
V gene: TRBV19
CDR3 protein: CASTPGWDYGYTF
CDR3 DNA: TGTGCCAGTACCCCAGGCTGGGACTATGGCTACACCTTC

D gene: NA
J gene: TRBJ1-2
clone size: many
V gene: TRBV2
CDR3 protein: CASRGGLANYGYTF
CDR3 DNA: TGTGCCAGCAGAGGCGGATTAGCTAACTATGGCTACACCTTC

D gene: NA
J gene: TRBJ1-5
clone size: once
V gene: TRBV10-3
CDR3 protein: CAIKGVNQPQHF
CDR3 DNA: TGTGCCATCAAGGGGGTCAATCAGCCCCAGCATTTT

D gene: NA
J gene: TRBJ1-3
clone size: many
V gene: TRBV20-1
CDR3 protein: CSASRTRSGNTIYF
CDR3 DNA: TGCAGTGCTAGTCGAACCCGCTCTGGAAACACCATATATTTT

D gene: TRBD1
J gene: TRBJ1-4
clone size: few
V gene: TRBV19
CDR3 protein: CASSLTGQDEKLFF
CDR3 DNA: TGTGCCAGCTCACTAACGGGACAGGATGAAAAACTGTTTTTT

D gene: TRBD1
J gene: TRBJ2-7
clone size: NA
V gene: TRBV29-1
CDR3 protein: CSLAYEGAHEQYF
CDR3 DNA: TGCAGCCTAGCCTACGAGGGGGCCCACGAGCAGTACTTC

D gene: NA
J gene: TRBJ1-1
clone size: many
V gene: TRBV4-1
CDR3 protein: CASSTYGLNTEAFF
CDR3 DNA: TGCGCCAGCAGTACCTACGGGCTGAACACTGAAGCTTTCTTT

D gene: NA
J gene: TRBJ2-7
clone size: NA
V gene: TRBV6-1
CDR3 protein: CASSPRQDFGEQYF
CDR3 DNA: TGTGCCAGCAGTCCACGACAGGACTTCGGGGAGCAGTACTTC

D gene: NA
J gene: TRBJ2-6
clone size: few
V gene: TRBV6-1
CDR3 protein: CASSEEGTVFAWANVLTF
CDR3 DNA: TGTGCCAGCAGTGAAGAGGGAACAGTTTTCGCTTGGGCCAACGTCCTGACTTTC

D gene: NA
J gene: TRBJ2-5
clone size: many
V gene: TRBV7-9
CDR3 protein: CASSRRAAIQETQYF
CDR3 DNA: TGTGCCAGCAGCAGGAGGGCCGCAATCCAAGAGACCCAGTACTTC

D gene: NA
J gene: TRBJ1-4
clone size: NA
V gene: TRBV7-8
CDR3 protein: CASSLSLSTNEKLFF
CDR3 DNA: TGTGCCAGCAGCTTATCTCTCTCAACTAATGAAAAACTGTTTTTT

D gene: NA
J gene: TRBJ1-1
clone size: NA
V gene: TRBV9
CDR3 protein: CASSVVPQGTNTEAFF
CDR3 DNA: TGTGCCAGCAGCGTAGTACCCCAGGGGACGAACACTGAAGCTTTCTTT

D gene: NA
J gene: TRBJ2-2
clone size: NA
V gene: TRBV12-5
CDR3 protein: CASSFFRGETGELFF
CDR3 DNA: TGTGCCAGCAGTTTTTTTAGGGGTGAGACCGGGGAGCTGTTTTTT

D gene: TRBD2
J gene: TRBJ2-5
clone size: few
V gene: TRBV2
CDR3 protein: CASSSRLAGGWETQYF
CDR3 DNA: TGTGCCAGCAGTTCTCGACTAGCGGGGGGGTGGGAGACCCAGTACTTC

D gene: NA
J gene: TRBJ2-5
clone size: many
V gene: TRBV7-9
CDR3 protein: CASSLLRTLDQETQYF
CDR3 DNA: TGTGCCAGCAGCTTACTGAGGACACTAGATCAAGAGACCCAGTACTTC

D gene: NA
J gene: TRBJ1-6
clone size: NA
V gene: TRBV5-1
CDR3 protein: CASSLDSPLDNSPLHF
CDR3 DNA: TGCGCCAGCAGCTTAGACAGTCCCCTGGATAATTCACCCCTCCACTTT

D gene: NA
J gene: TRBJ1-6
clone size: many
V gene: TRBV6-5
CDR3 protein: CASSYEAGASPLHF
CDR3 DNA: TGTGCCAGCAGTTACGAGGCGGGGGCGTCACCCCTCCACTTT

D gene: NA
J gene: TRBJ1-2
clone size: NA
V gene: TRBV7-9
CDR3 protein: CATRKGAGIYGYTF
CDR3 DNA: TGTGCCACCAGAAAGGGTGCAGGGATCTATGGCTACACCTTC

D gene: NA
J gene: TRBJ1-5
clone size: NA
V gene: TRBV25-1
CDR3 protein: CASSPTNNQPQHF
CDR3 DNA: TGTGCCAGCTCACCGACAAACAATCAGCCCCAGCATTTT

D gene: NA
J gene: TRBJ1-1
clone size: NA
V gene: TRBV10-3
CDR3 protein: CASSAGIMNTEAFF
CDR3 DNA: TGTGCCAGCAGTGCAGGGATCATGAACACTGAAGCTTTCTTT

D gene: TRBD1
J gene: TRBJ1-2
clone size: many
V gene: TRBV29-1
CDR3 protein: CSATRGTGDYGYTF
CDR3 DNA: TGCAGCGCCACGCGAGGGACAGGGGACTATGGCTACACCTTC

D gene: NA
J gene: TRBJ2-7
clone size: few
V gene: TRBV5-1
CDR3 protein: CASSDQGLAYEQYF
CDR3 DNA: TGCGCCAGCAGCGACCAGGGTTTAGCCTACGAGCAGTACTTC

D gene: NA
J gene: TRBJ2-3
clone size: NA
V gene: TRBV24-1
CDR3 protein: CATSDLSGEKIVGTDTQYF
CDR3 DNA: TGTGCCACCAGTGATTTGTCAGGGGAGAAGATCGTAGGCACAGATACGCAGTATTTT

D gene: NA
J gene: TRBJ2-3
clone size: NA
V gene: TRBV10-3
CDR3 protein: CAISETAGQADTQYF
CDR3 DNA: TGTGCCATCAGTGAAACGGCGGGGCAGGCAGATACGCAGTATTTT

D gene: TRBD1
J gene: TRBJ2-7
clone size: many
V gene: TRBV5-4
CDR3 protein: CASSLEQGAPYEQYF
CDR3 DNA: TGTGCCAGCAGCTTGGAGCAGGGGGCACCCTACGAGCAGTACTTC

D gene: TRBD2
J gene: TRBJ2-7
clone size: few
V gene: TRBV12-3/TRBV12-4
CDR3 protein: CASSEGLADYEQYF
CDR3 DNA: TGTGCCAGCAGCGAGGGACTAGCGGACTACGAGCAGTACTTC

D gene: NA
J gene: TRBJ2-7
clone size: many
V gene: TRBV9
CDR3 protein: CASSVAGVHEQYF
CDR3 DNA: TGTGCCAGCAGCGTCGCAGGGGTCCACGAGCAGTACTTC

D gene: NA
J gene: TRBJ2-7
clone size: few
V gene: TRBV4-3
CDR3 protein: CASSQKVGHYEQYF
CDR3 DNA: TGCGCCAGCAGCCAGAAGGTCGGTCACTACGAGCAGTACTTC

D gene: NA
J gene: TRBJ2-5
clone size: NA
V gene: TRBV25-1
CDR3 protein: CASSARLPETQYF
CDR3 DNA: TGTGCCAGCAGTGCTAGACTCCCGGAGACCCAGTACTTC

D gene: NA
J gene: TRBJ2-7
clone size: NA
V gene: TRBV29-1
CDR3 protein: CSSFGQLLNEQYF
CDR3 DNA: TGCAGCAGTTTTGGCCAACTGTTGAACGAGCAGTACTTC

D gene: TRBD1
J gene: TRBJ2-7
clone size: many
V gene: TRBV9
CDR3 protein: CASSVASRGPGEQYF
CDR3 DNA: TGTGCCAGCAGCGTCGCGAGCAGGGGGCCGGGGGAGCAGTACTTC

D gene: NA
J gene: TRBJ1-2
clone size: many
V gene: TRBV20-1
CDR3 protein: CSARPQGSDGYTF
CDR3 DNA: TGCAGTGCTAGACCTCAGGGTTCCGATGGCTACACCTTC

D gene: NA
J gene: TRBJ2-6
clone size: NA
V gene: TRBV29-1
CDR3 protein: CSVTSGANVLTF
CDR3 DNA: TGCAGCGTAACCTCTGGGGCCAACGTCCTGACTTTC

D gene: NA
J gene: TRBJ2-7
clone size: many
V gene: TRBV7-2
CDR3 protein: CASSLWRDTNEQYF
CDR3 DNA: TGTGCCAGCAGCTTATGGAGAGACACTAATGAGCAGTACTTC

D gene: NA
J gene: TRBJ1-6
clone size: NA
V gene: TRBV4-1
CDR3 protein: CASSQTDGRYYNSPLHF
CDR3 DNA: TGCGCCAGCAGCCAAACAGACGGAAGATACTATAATTCACCCCTCCACTTT

D gene: NA
J gene: TRBJ2-7
clone size: once
V gene: TRBV9
CDR3 protein: CASSPPGPAEDEQYF
CDR3 DNA: TGTGCCAGCTCACCGCCCGGGCCGGCGGAAGACGAGCAGTACTTC

D gene: TRBD1
J gene: TRBJ2-7
clone size: many
V gene: TRBV29-1
CDR3 protein: CSAQGQLTYEQYF
CDR3 DNA: TGCAGCGCACAGGGACAGTTGACCTACGAGCAGTACTTC

D gene: TRBD1
J gene: TRBJ2-2
clone size: NA
V gene: TRBV9
CDR3 protein: CASSRQGFNGELFF
CDR3 DNA: TGTGCCAGCAGCCGACAGGGGTTCAACGGGGAGCTGTTTTTT

D gene: TRBD2
J gene: TRBJ2-5
clone size: NA
V gene: TRBV27
CDR3 protein: CASSLGYLAGVQETQYF
CDR3 DNA: TGTGCCAGCAGTTTAGGGTATCTAGCGGGGGTACAAGAGACCCAGTACTTC

D gene: TRBD1
J gene: TRBJ2-6
clone size: NA
V gene: TRBV7-8
CDR3 protein: CASSDTGTGDYVLTF
CDR3 DNA: TGTGCCAGCAGCGACACCGGGACAGGGGATTACGTCCTGACTTTC

D gene: NA
J gene: TRBJ1-3
clone size: NA
V gene: TRBV15
CDR3 protein: CATSRDRTSAGYGYTIYF
CDR3 DNA: TGTGCCACCAGCAGAGATAGGACTTCGGCGGGCTATGGCTACACCATATATTTT

D gene: TRBD2
J gene: TRBJ2-5
clone size: NA
V gene: TRBV2
CDR3 protein: CASRKGLAGGQETQYF
CDR3 DNA: TGTGCCAGCAGGAAGGGACTAGCGGGAGGTCAAGAGACCCAGTACTTC

D gene: TRBD1
J gene: TRBJ1-5
clone size: few
V gene: TRBV3-1
CDR3 protein: CASSQAGQPGEPQHF
CDR3 DNA: TGTGCCAGCAGCCAAGCGGGACAGCCCGGAGAGCCCCAGCATTTT

D gene: NA
J gene: TRBJ1-3
clone size: NA
V gene: TRBV9
CDR3 protein: CASSAGDSGNTIYF
CDR3 DNA: TGTGCCAGCAGCGCTGGGGACTCTGGAAACACCATATATTTT

D gene: NA
J gene: TRBJ2-7
clone size: many
V gene: TRBV7-9
CDR3 protein: CASSPRLYPYEQYF
CDR3 DNA: TGTGCCAGCAGCCCCCGACTGTACCCCTACGAGCAGTACTTC